A single sample gave rise to the 19 T cell receptor beta chains below, sequenced in a study of persistence of HIV-infected CD4 T cells. These receptors have no known antigen. Cells were stimulated with CMV-infected fibroblast lysates at roughly 9.1 ug/mL. CD40L-negative CD69-negative CD45RO-high memory CD4+ T cells were sorted as populations depleted of antigen-responding cells. Sequencing used immunoSEQ version 4 in survey mode. Clones were sequenced by immunoSEQ multiplex PCR, and TCRdb holds only the in-frame ones, with some missing. The profile shows tens of thousands of clones, around 80% of them singletons. The sample was CD4+ T cells sorted from PBMCs after approximately 19-hour stimulation, taken from a patient who received antiretroviral therapy. These receptors were obtained from an adult man with HIV who was CMV-seropositive.

The chain joins TRBV30 to TRBJ2-6; no reliable D call. Germline CDR1 and CDR2: GTSNPN and SVGIG (reference sequence). The germline V and J ends were trimmed by 4 bases and 4 bases, with 26 bases remaining between them. The CDR3 extends over 19 amino acids. The CDR3 region has the DNA TGTGCCTGGACCCGACTGTTGGGTTTTGGAGTGGGGGGGGCCAACGTCCTGACTTTC. Protein product: CAWTRLLGFGVGGANVLTF.

This clone was detected a few times. This rearrangement joins TRBV6-5 to TRBJ2-7; no firm D call. The CDR3 length is 12 residues. Germline V CDR1 and CDR2: MNHEY, SVGAGI. Between the trimmed V and J ends, which lost 7 bases and 4 bases, there was a span of 11 bases. As DNA, the CDR3 is TGTGCCAGCACTAAGGACGGTTACGAGCAGTACTTC. It encodes CASTKDGYEQYF.

This chain links TRBV4-1 with TRBJ1-2; 8 nucleotides agree with TRBD1. There are 18 residues in the CDR3. The trim removed 4 bases at V and 3 bases at J, leaving 16 bases unmatched. CDR1 MGHRA and CDR2 YSYEKL come from the germline V gene. The DNA for the CDR3 is TGCGCCAGCAGCCCCAGGGGGCGATTGGGACTTAGTGACTATGGCTACACCTTC. It translates to CASSPRGRLGLSDYGYTF.

V and J are TRBV6-5 and TRBJ2-7; TRBD2 matches at 9 bases. The CDR3 sequence is 16 residues long. J was trimmed by 0 bases and V by 4 bases; bases with no gene match: 7. Germline loops: CDR1 MNHEY, CDR2 SVGAGI. In DNA, the CDR3 is TGTGCCAGCAGTTTTGGCGCGGGGGGGTCCTCCTACGAGCAGTACTTC. Residues: CASSFGAGGSSYEQYF.

In this sample, this clone turned up a few times. The chain combines TRBV5-1 with TRBJ2-2, with D tentatively TRBD1 (5 bases). This CDR3 has 14 residues. V was trimmed by 4 bases and J by 3 bases, leaving 10 bases between them. Germline lookup yields CDR1 SGHRS and CDR2 YFSETQ. The CDR3, as DNA: TGCGCCAGCAGCGCTCAGGGCCACACCGGGGAGCTGTTTTTT. It encodes CASSAQGHTGELFF.

The table lists this clone with a count of one. The V and J genes are TRBV6-5 and TRBJ1-2, with D unclear. This CDR3 region has 11 residues. Germline lookup yields CDR1 MNHEY and CDR2 SVGAGI. The V gene lost 2 bases and the J gene lost 4 bases, with 2 bases spanning the gap. In DNA form, the CDR3 reads TGTGCCAGCAGTTACGGCTATGGCTACACCTTC. Its protein product is CASSYGYGYTF.

The chain couples TRBV2 to TRBJ2-2; D possibly corresponds to TRBD2 (6 bases). This CDR3 spans 16 amino acids. CDR1 is SNHLY, CDR2 FYNNEI, per germline. V was shortened by 10 bases and J by 2 bases, with 20 bases between the two germline ends. For the CDR3, the DNA is TGTGCCACCTCCGCCGGAGGGAGCGGCAACACCGGGGAGCTGTTTTTT. Protein: CATSAGGSGNTGELFF.

This chain connects TRBV18 to TRBJ1-1, with 9 bases identical to TRBD1. In germline, CDR1 is KGHSH, CDR2 LQKENI. The CDR3 is made up of 17 amino acids. V was clipped by 4 bases and J by 0 bases; unmatched bases: 9. Here the CDR3 reads CASSRTDRGIMNTEAFF. CDR3 coding DNA: TGTGCCAGCTCACGGACGGACAGGGGAATCATGAACACTGAAGCTTTCTTT.

The genes are TRBV20-1 and TRBJ2-6, with 7 bases that match TRBD2. The germline gives CDR1 DFQATT, CDR2 SNEGSKA (reference sequence). With 3 bases clipped from V and 0 bases from J, the junction kept 8 bases outside the gene matches. CDR3 length: 17 amino acids. This chain's CDR3 is CSASSGSPYSGANVLTF. CDR3 DNA: TGCAGTGCTAGTAGCGGGTCACCTTACTCTGGGGCCAACGTCCTGACTTTC.

This CDR3 is CASRTNSNQPQHF. The CDR3 DNA reads TGTGCCAGCAGAACAAATAGCAATCAGCCCCAGCATTTT. J is TRBJ1-5 and V is TRBV6-5; D call uncertain. V lost 6 bases and J lost 0, with 6 bases in between. The V gene's germline CDR1 is MNHEY and CDR2 SVGAGI. The CDR3 covers 13 residues.

This chain connects TRBV18 to TRBJ1-2; D is uncertain. Trimming pared 2 bases from V and 6 bases from J, leaving 10 bases between. The CDR3 sequence is 13 residues long. Germline CDR1 and CDR2: KGHSH and LQKENI. CDR3 sequence (DNA): TGTGCCAGCTCACCAGATCGGGCAGATGGCTACACCTTC. This sequence encodes CASSPDRADGYTF.

This chain uses TRBV7-2 with TRBJ1-5; D uncertain. Trimming left V 5 bases short and J 9 bases short, with 14 bases between. The CDR3 runs 13 residues. Germline V gene sequence: CDR1 SGHTA, CDR2 FQGNSA. The CDR3, as DNA: TGTGCCAGCAGCCACACCTCCGTTAGGCCCCAGCATTTT. It is translated as CASSHTSVRPQHF.

J is TRBJ2-3 and V is TRBV7-2; TRBD1 matches 8 bases. Losses at the gene ends were 1 base for V and 3 bases for J; bases not matched to a gene: 3. Germline-derived CDR1 and CDR2 are SGHTA and FQGNSA. This CDR3 has 15 amino acids. CDR3 nucleotides: TGTGCCAGCAGCTTAGATTACAGGGGGACAGATACGCAGTATTTT. Protein sequence: CASSLDYRGTDTQYF.

In DNA, the CDR3 is TGTGCCAGCGTGACTAGCACAGATACGCAGTATTTT. Translation: CASVTSTDTQYF. The chain joins TRBV7-9 to TRBJ2-3; no reliable D call. This CDR3 region has 12 residues. V was clipped by 8 bases and J by 0 bases, with 6 bases between them. Germline CDR1 reads SEHNR; CDR2 reads FQNEAQ (reference sequence). Supplemented by reference TRBV7-9 and TRBJ2-3, the full variable domain reads DTGVSQNPRHKITKRGQNVTFRCDPISEHNRLYWYRQTLGQGPEFLTYFQNEAQLEKSRLLSDRFSAERPKGSFSTLEIQRTEQGDSAMYLCASVTSTDTQYFGPGTRLTVL.

This chain links TRBV19 with TRBJ1-2; no reliable D call. Germline CDR1 and CDR2: LNHDA and SQIVND (reference sequence). There are 11 residues in the CDR3. Trimming shortened V by 10 bases and J by 4 bases, and 10 bases separated the two germline ends. As DNA, the CDR3 is TGTGCCACGCAGGTGGGCTATGGCTACACCTTC. It specifies CATQVGYGYTF. Complete variable domain (other parts from reference TRBV19 and TRBJ1-2): DGGITQSPKYLFRKEGQNVTLSCEQNLNHDAMYWYRQDPGQGLRLIYYSQIVNDFQKGDIAEGYSVSREKKESFPLTVTSAQKNPTAFYLCATQVGYGYTFGSGTRLTVV.

This chain joins TRBV7-2 and TRBJ1-1, with 8 positions matching TRBD1. The V segment lost 3 bases and the J segment 7 bases; nucleotides outside the gene matches: 4. CDR1 and CDR2 from the germline V gene are SGHTA and FQGNSA. This CDR3 is 13 amino acids long. The CDR3, as DNA: TGTGCCAGCAGCTTTTACAGGGGGGGTGAAGCTTTCTTT. Residues: CASSFYRGGEAFF.

This chain connects TRBV19 to TRBJ2-5, with 7 bases fitting TRBD1. CDR3 length: 14 amino acids. Germline CDR1 and CDR2: LNHDA and SQIVND (reference sequence). Unmatched junction bases numbered 7, after V lost 4 bases and J lost 5 bases. CDR3 region: CASSTRGGSETQYF. The CDR3 nucleotides are TGTGCCAGTAGTACGAGAGGGGGCTCGGAGACCCAGTACTTC.

In this sample, this clone turned up once. The chain combines TRBV27 with TRBJ2-5; the match to TRBD2 covers 8 bases. CDR1 MNHEY and CDR2 SMNVEV come from the germline V gene (reference sequence). The CDR3 runs to 15 residues. V lost 6 bases to trimming and J lost 2 bases; unmatched junction nucleotides: 8. The CDR3 DNA reads as TGTGCCAGCAGGCTCCGGGGGGGATCTCAAGAGACCCAGTACTTC. Encoded protein: CASRLRGGSQETQYF.

This clone turned up a few times. The J gene is TRBJ2-3, the V gene TRBV20-1; TRBD1 matches at 12 bases. Germline assignment: CDR1 DFQATT and CDR2 SNEGSKA (reference sequence). The CDR3 sequence is 16 residues long. Trimming cost V 3 bases and J 2 bases; bases outside gene matches: 6. The CDR3: CSASRDRGLYTDTQYF. CDR3 nucleotide sequence: TGCAGTGCTAGTAGGGACAGGGGGCTCTACACAGATACGCAGTATTTT.